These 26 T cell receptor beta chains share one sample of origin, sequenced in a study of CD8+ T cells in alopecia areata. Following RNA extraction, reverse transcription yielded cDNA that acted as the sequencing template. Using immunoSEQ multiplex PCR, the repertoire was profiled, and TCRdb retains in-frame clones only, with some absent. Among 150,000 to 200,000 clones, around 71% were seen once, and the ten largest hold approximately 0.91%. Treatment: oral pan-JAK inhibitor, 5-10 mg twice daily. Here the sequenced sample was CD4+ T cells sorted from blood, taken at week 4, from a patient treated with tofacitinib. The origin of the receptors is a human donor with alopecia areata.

In DNA, the CDR3 is TGCAGCGTTGAATTGGGTTGGGATGGCACTGAAGCTTTCTTT. Translation gives CSVELGWDGTEAFF. V usage is TRBV29-1 and J usage is TRBJ1-1; D is ambiguous. Germline V gene sequence: CDR1 SQVTM, CDR2 ANQGSEA. V lost 2 bases and J lost 4, with 14 bases in between. The CDR3 consists of 14 residues.

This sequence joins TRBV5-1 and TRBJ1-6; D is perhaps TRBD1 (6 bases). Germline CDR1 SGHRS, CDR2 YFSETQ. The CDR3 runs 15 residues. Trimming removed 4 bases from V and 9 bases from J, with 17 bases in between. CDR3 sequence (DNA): TGCGCCAGCAGCACCTACTCGGGGGCGAGTTCACCCCTCCACTTT. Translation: CASSTYSGASSPLHF.

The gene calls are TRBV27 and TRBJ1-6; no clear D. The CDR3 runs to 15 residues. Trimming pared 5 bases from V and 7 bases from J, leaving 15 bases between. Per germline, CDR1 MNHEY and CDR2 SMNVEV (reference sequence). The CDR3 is CASSPSGRQNSPLHF. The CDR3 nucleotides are TGTGCCAGCAGTCCTTCTGGACGGCAGAATTCACCCCTCCACTTT.

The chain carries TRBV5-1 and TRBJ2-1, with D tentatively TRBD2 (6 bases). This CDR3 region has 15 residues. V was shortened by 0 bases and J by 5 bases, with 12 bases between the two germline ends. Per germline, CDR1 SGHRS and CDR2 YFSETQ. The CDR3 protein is CASSLEGLPNNEQFF. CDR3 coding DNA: TGCGCCAGCAGCTTGGAGGGACTTCCAAACAATGAGCAGTTCTTC.

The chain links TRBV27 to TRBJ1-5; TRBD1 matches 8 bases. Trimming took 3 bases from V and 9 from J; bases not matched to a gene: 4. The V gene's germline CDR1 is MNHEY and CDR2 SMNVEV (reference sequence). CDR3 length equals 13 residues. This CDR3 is CASSLDRESPQHF. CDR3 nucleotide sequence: TGTGCCAGCAGTTTGGACAGGGAATCGCCCCAGCATTTT.

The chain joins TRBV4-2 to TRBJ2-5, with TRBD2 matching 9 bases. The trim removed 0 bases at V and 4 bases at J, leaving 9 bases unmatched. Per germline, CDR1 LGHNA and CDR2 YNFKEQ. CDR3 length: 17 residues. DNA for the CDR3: TGTGCCAGCAGCCAAGATCATGAAGGCGGGGGGGGAGAGACCCAGTACTTC. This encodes CASSQDHEGGGGETQYF.

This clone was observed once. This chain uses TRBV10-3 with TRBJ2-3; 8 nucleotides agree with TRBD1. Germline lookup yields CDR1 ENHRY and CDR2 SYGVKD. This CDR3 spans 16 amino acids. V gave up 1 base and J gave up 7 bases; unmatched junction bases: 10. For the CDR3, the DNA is TGTGCCATCAGTGAGTTTGGAGGACAGGGTGGTAATACGCAGTATTTT. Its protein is CAISEFGGQGGNTQYF.

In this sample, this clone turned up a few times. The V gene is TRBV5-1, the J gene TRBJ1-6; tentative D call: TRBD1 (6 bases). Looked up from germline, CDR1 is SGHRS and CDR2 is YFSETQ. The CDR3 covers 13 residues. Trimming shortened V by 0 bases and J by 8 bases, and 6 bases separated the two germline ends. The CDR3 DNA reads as TGCGCCAGCAGCTTGGACAGGGATTCACCCCTCCACTTT. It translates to CASSLDRDSPLHF.

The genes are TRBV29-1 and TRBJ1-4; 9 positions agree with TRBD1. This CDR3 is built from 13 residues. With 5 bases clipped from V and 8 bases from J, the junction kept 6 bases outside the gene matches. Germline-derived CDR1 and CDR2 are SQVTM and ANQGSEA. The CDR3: CSVPGTGNEKLFF. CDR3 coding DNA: TGCAGCGTTCCCGGGACAGGGAACGAAAAACTGTTTTTT. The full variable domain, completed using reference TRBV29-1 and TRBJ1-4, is SAVISQKPSRDICQRGTSLTIQCQVDSQVTMMFWYRQQPGQSLTLIATANQGSEATYESGFVIDKFPISRPNLTFSTLTVSNMSPEDSSIYLCSVPGTGNEKLFFGSGTQLSVL.

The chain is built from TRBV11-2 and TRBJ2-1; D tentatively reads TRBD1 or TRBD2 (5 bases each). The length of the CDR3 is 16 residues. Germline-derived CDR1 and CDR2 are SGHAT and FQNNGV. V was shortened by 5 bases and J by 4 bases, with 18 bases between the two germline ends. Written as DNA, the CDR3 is TGTGCCAGCAGCCTCGGTATAGGGACCGCTTACAATGAGCAGTTCTTC. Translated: CASSLGIGTAYNEQFF.

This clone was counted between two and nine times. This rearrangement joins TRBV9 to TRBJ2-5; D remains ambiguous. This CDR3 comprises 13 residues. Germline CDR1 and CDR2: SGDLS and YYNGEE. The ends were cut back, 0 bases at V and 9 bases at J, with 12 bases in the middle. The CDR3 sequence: CASSVDVGRAQYF. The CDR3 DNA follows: TGTGCCAGCAGCGTAGATGTCGGACGGGCCCAGTACTTC.

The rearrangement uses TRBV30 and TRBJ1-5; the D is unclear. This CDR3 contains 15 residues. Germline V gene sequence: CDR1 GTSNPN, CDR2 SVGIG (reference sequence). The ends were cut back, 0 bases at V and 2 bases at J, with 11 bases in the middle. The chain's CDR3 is CAWSVPGFGNQPQHF. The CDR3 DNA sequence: TGTGCCTGGAGTGTACCCGGGTTCGGCAATCAGCCCCAGCATTTT.

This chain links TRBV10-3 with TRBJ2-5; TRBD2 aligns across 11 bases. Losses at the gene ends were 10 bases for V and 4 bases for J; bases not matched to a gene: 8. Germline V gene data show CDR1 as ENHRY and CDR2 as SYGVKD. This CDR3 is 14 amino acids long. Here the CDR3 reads CASASGGRGETQYF. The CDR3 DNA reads TGTGCCAGCGCTAGCGGGGGGCGTGGAGAGACCCAGTACTTC.

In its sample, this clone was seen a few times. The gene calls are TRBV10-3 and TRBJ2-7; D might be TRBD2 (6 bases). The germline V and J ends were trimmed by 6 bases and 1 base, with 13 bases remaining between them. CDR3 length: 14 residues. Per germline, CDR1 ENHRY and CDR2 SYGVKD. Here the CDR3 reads CAISQPGGSYEQYF. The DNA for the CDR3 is TGTGCCATCAGCCAACCTGGGGGGTCCTACGAGCAGTACTTC.

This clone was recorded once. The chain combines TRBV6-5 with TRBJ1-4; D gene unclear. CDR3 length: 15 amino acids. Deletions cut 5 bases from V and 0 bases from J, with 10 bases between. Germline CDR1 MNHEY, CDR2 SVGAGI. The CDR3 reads CASSPTYTTNEKLFF. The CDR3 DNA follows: TGTGCCAGCAGTCCCACGTATACAACTAATGAAAAACTGTTTTTT.

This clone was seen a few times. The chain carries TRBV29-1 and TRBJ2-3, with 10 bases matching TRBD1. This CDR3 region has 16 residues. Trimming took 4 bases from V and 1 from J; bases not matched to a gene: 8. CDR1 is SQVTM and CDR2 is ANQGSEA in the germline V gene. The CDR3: CSVVGTGASGTDTQYF. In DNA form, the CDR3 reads TGCAGCGTTGTTGGGACAGGGGCTTCGGGCACAGATACGCAGTATTTT.

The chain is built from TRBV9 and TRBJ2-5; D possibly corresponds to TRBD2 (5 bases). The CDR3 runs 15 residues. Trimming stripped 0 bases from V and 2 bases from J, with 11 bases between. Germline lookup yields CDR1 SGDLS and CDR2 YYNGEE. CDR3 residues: CASSVELGRQETQYF. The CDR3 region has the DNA TGTGCCAGCAGCGTAGAACTAGGCCGACAAGAGACCCAGTACTTC.

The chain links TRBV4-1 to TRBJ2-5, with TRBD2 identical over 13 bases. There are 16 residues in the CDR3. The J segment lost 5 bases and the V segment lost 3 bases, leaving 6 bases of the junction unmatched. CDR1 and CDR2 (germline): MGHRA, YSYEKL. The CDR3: CASSHRLAGGLETQYF. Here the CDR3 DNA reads TGCGCCAGCAGCCACCGACTAGCGGGGGGTTTGGAGACCCAGTACTTC.

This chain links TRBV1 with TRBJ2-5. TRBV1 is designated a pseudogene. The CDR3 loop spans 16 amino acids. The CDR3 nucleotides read TGCACCAGCAGCCAAGCGGGGACGTGTGGGGGAGAGACCCAGTACTTC. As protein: CTSSQAGTCGGETQYF.

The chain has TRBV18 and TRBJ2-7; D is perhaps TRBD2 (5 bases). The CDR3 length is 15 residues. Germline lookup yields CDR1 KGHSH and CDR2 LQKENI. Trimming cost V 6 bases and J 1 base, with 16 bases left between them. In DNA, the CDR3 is TGTGCCAGCTCTCTAGCTTTGGCCCCATCCTACGAGCAGTACTTC. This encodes CASSLALAPSYEQYF.

The CDR3 loop is CAWNKNRVSYEQYF. In DNA, the CDR3 is TGTGCCTGGAATAAAAACAGGGTTTCCTACGAGCAGTACTTC. The V and J genes are TRBV30 and TRBJ2-7, with a tentative D call TRBD1 (6 bases). Trimming removed 4 bases at V and 1 base at J, with 14 bases between. CDR1 GTSNPN and CDR2 SVGIG come from the germline V gene (reference sequence). CDR3 size: 14 residues.

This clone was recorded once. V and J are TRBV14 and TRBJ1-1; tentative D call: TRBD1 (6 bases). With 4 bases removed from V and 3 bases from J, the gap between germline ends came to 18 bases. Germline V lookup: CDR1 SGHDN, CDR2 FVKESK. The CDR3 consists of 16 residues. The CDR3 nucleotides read TGTGCCAGCAGCCGTCTTGGGGGCGTTACGGACACTGAAGCTTTCTTT. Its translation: CASSRLGGVTDTEAFF.

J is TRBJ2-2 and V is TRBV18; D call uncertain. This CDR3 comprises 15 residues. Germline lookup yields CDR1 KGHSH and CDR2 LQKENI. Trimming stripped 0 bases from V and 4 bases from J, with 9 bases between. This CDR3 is CASSPPQTRTGELFF. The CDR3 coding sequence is TGTGCCAGCTCACCACCTCAAACCCGCACCGGGGAGCTGTTTTTT.

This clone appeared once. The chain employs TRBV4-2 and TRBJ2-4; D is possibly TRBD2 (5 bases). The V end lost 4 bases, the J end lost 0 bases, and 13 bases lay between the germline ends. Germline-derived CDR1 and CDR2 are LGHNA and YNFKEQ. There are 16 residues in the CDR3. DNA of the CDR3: TGTGCCAGCAGCCCCTCGGAGGCTGGAGCCAAAAACATTCAGTACTTC. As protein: CASSPSEAGAKNIQYF.

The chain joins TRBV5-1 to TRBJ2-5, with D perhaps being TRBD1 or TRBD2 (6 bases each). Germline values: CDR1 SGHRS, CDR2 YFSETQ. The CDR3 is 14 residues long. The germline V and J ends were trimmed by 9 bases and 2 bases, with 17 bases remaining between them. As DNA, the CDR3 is TGCGCCACAGGAAGGGGGGCCTCTCAAGAGACCCAGTACTTC. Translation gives CATGRGASQETQYF.

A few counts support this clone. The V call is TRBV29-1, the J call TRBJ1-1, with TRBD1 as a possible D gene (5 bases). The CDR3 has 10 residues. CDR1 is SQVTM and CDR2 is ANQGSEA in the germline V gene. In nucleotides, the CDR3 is TGCAGTGCCGGGGGGACTGAAGCTTTCTTT. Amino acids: CSAGGTEAFF.